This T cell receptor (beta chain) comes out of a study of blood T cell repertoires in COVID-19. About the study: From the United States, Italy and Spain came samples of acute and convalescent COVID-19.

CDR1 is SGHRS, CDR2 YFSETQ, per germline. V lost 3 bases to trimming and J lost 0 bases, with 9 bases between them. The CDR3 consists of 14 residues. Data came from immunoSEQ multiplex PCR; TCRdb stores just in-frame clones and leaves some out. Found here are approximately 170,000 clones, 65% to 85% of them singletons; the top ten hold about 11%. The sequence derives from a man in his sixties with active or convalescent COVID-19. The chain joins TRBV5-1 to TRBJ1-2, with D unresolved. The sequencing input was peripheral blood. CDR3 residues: CASSSGSANYGYTF. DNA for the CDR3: TGCGCCAGCAGCTCCGGGTCAGCTAACTATGGCTACACCTTC.